This entry lists 10 T cell receptor beta chains sequenced from one sample in a study of blood T cell repertoires in COVID-19. TCRdb keeps only in-frame clones here, not all; method: immunoSEQ multiplex PCR. The repertoire holds roughly 500,000 clones, with approximately 90% as singletons. The sequenced material came from PBMCs or T cells enriched from blood (not recorded which). These receptors were taken from a woman aged 55-69 years who had recovered from COVID-19.

The chain has TRBV3-1 (or the pseudogene TRBV3-2) and TRBJ1-3; no reliable D call. The CDR3 sequence is 14 residues long. Trimming removed 5 bases at V and 0 bases at J, with 8 bases between. Germline V gene lookup returns CDR1 LGHDT and CDR2 YNNKEL (reference sequence). CDR3 DNA sequence: TGTGCCAGCAGCGGGCTCGACTCTGGAAACACCATATATTTT. Protein: CASSGLDSGNTIYF.

The chain combines TRBV2 with TRBJ2-3; D may be TRBD2 (7 bases). This CDR3 contains 15 residues. V lost 3 bases to trimming and J lost 0 bases, with 10 bases between them. Germline V CDR1 and CDR2: SNHLY, FYNNEI. This chain's CDR3 is CASSDGGASTDTQYF. CDR3 bases: TGTGCCAGCAGTGATGGGGGGGCGAGCACAGATACGCAGTATTTT.

The chain uses TRBV4-1 and TRBJ2-7, with TRBD2 as a possible D gene (5 bases). Per the germline V gene, CDR1 is MGHRA and CDR2 is YSYEKL. This CDR3 is built from 14 residues. Trimming pared 0 bases from V and 4 bases from J, leaving 10 bases between. The CDR3 nucleotides read TGCGCCAGCAGCCAAGACGGACTGGGTTACGAGCAGTACTTC. Translated: CASSQDGLGYEQYF.

This chain uses TRBV4-1 with TRBJ1-1; D is uncertain. The CDR3 is made up of 14 amino acids. Per the germline V gene, CDR1 is MGHRA and CDR2 is YSYEKL. Deletions cut 1 base from V and 2 bases from J, with 8 bases between. CDR3 sequence reads: CASSQVIQNTEAFF. The CDR3 region has the DNA TGCGCCAGCAGCCAAGTTATACAAAACACTGAAGCTTTCTTT.

The gene calls are TRBV7-2 and TRBJ1-5; D remains ambiguous. Deletions cut 3 bases from V and 1 base from J, with 13 bases between. This CDR3 has 16 amino acids. The germline V gene has CDR1 SGHTA and CDR2 FQGNSA. This CDR3 reads CASSFQGGLSNQPQHF. The CDR3, as DNA: TGTGCCAGCAGCTTTCAAGGAGGGCTGAGCAATCAGCCCCAGCATTTT.

The chain is built from TRBV5-5 and TRBJ2-2; tentative D call: TRBD1 (6 bases). Per germline, CDR1 SGHKS and CDR2 YYEKEE (reference sequence). Trimming cost V 3 bases and J 0 bases, with 15 bases left between them. The CDR3 is made up of 17 amino acids. The CDR3 sequence: CASSYGQQRANTGELFF. The CDR3 DNA reads TGTGCCAGCAGCTACGGACAGCAACGCGCGAACACCGGGGAGCTGTTTTTT.

The chain uses TRBV6-6 and TRBJ2-1; possibly TRBD2 for D (5 bases). The CDR3 spans 13 residues. CDR1 is MNHNY, CDR2 SVGAGI, per germline (reference sequence). Trimming left V 2 bases short and J 8 bases short, with 10 bases between. In DNA form, the CDR3 reads TGTGCCAGCAGTTACATGGCTAGCCATGAGCAGTTCTTC. Protein product: CASSYMASHEQFF.

This chain links TRBV3-1 (or the pseudogene TRBV3-2) with TRBJ2-5, with TRBD1 as a possible D gene (6 bases). V was clipped by 4 bases and J by 4 bases, with 10 bases between them. The CDR3 loop spans 13 amino acids. CDR1 LGHDT and CDR2 YNNKEL come from the germline V gene (reference sequence). The CDR3 here is CASSLKGVETQYF. The CDR3 DNA follows: TGTGCCAGCAGCCTCAAGGGGGTAGAGACCCAGTACTTC.

This chain joins TRBV5-1 and TRBJ2-1, with D perhaps TRBD1 (6 bases). The CDR3 spans 15 residues. Germline-derived CDR1 and CDR2 are SGHRS and YFSETQ. V lost 1 base to trimming and J lost 8 bases, with 16 bases between them. The DNA for the CDR3 is TGCGCCAGCAGCTTGCGGCAGGGGATACAATATGAGCAGTTCTTC. Amino acid sequence: CASSLRQGIQYEQFF.

This chain connects TRBV24-1 to TRBJ1-1; D perhaps matches TRBD1 (5 bases). V gave up 4 bases and J gave up 0 bases, with 20 bases separating them. The CDR3 loop spans 18 amino acids. Germline V lookup: CDR1 KGHDR, CDR2 SFDVKD. The CDR3 sequence: CATSDQTERRTMNTEAFF. CDR3 DNA sequence: TGTGCCACCAGTGACCAGACAGAACGGCGGACTATGAACACTGAAGCTTTCTTT.